This note documents a single T cell receptor beta chain sequence. Its antigen is currently unknown. TCRdb redid the calling of the RT-PCR reads with MiXCR, one entry per CDR3 protein. There are roughly 650,000 distinct CDR3 sequences in the sample; less than 15% occur only once, and about 7.6% lies in the top ten. Losses at the gene ends were 5 bases for V and 4 bases for J; bases not matched to a gene: 15. The CDR3 has 18 residues. Germline values: CDR1 MDHEN, CDR2 SYDVKM. The data belong to a study of response to subunit inactivated influenza vaccine. Study-level points and caveats: The authors suggested that every seasonal influenza vaccination recruits few new T cells.

The clonotype comes from a man between 45 and 60 years old who received an inactivated influenza vaccine. Sequences were derived from PBMCs from blood, sampled around 14 days before vaccination. This sequence joins TRBV28 and TRBJ2-3; 10 bases are shared with TRBD2. This CDR3 reads CASSPERSGRVRADTQYF. In DNA form, the CDR3 reads TGTGCCAGCAGTCCCGAAAGGAGCGGGAGGGTGAGAGCAGATACGCAGTATTTT. The complete variable domain, with remaining parts taken from reference TRBV28 and TRBJ2-3, reads DVKVTQSSRYLVKRTGEKVFLECVQDMDHENMFWYRQDPGLGLRLIYFSYDVKMKEKGDIPEGYSVSREKKERFSLILESASTNQTSMYLCASSPERSGRVRADTQYFGPGTRLTVL.